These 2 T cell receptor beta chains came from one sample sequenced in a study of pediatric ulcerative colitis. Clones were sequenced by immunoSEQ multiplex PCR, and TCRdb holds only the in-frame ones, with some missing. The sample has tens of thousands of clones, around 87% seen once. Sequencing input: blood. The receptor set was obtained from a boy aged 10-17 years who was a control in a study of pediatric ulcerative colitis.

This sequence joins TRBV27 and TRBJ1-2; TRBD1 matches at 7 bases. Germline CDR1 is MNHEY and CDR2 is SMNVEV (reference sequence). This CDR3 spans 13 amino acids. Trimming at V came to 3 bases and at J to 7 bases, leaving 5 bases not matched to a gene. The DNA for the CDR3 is TGTGCCAGCAGTTTCAACAGGGGTAGTGGCTACACCTTC. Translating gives CASSFNRGSGYTF.

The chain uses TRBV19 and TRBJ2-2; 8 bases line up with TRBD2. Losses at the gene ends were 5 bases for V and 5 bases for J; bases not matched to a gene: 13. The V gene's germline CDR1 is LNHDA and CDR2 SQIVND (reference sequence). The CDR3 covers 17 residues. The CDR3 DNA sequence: TGTGCCAGTAGTTTCGCTAGCGGGTCGTTCGTGACCGGGGAGCTGTTTTTT. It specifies CASSFASGSFVTGELFF.